This T cell receptor beta chain was identified in a study of OX40 agonist ivuxolimab in advanced cancers. This table comes from immunoSEQ multiplex PCR, and its TCRdb copy is limited to in-frame clones, with some not included. In the table there are 60,000 to 70,000 clones, less than 90% of which are singletons. Study outcomes and limitations: No determination was made of the antigen specificity of the expanded peripheral T cells. Patients who responded partially at 0.1-3.0 mg/kg showed clonal expansion ranking among the lowest.

Germline trimming cut 2 bases from V and 0 bases from J; bases unmatched to any gene: 8. Germline lookup yields CDR1 GTSNPN and CDR2 SVGIG (reference sequence). There are 17 residues in the CDR3. A note on this clone: Its cognate antigen is unknown.

The receptor was isolated from an adult with an advanced solid tumor such as melanoma, head and neck, liver or kidney cancer. This sequence joins TRBV30 and TRBJ2-3, with TRBD2 matching over 10 bases. The input for sequencing was CD4+ or CD8+ T cells sorted from blood, taken in a trial of the OX40 agonist ivuxolimab. CDR3 DNA: TGTGCCTGGAGTACACGACTAGCGGGTAGGAGCACAGATACGCAGTATTTT. Protein product: CAWSTRLAGRSTDTQYF.